This T cell receptor (beta chain) was observed in a study of cytomegalovirus exposure and HLA in healthy donors. The wider study: Earlier sequencing of 150 million to 200 million T cells yielded roughly 100 million unique TCR beta sequences. Overall study findings and caveats: A later analysis associated approximately 17,000 TCR beta sequences with HLA alleles at a 0.05 false discovery rate.

Germline CDR1 is MGHDK and CDR2 is SYGVNS. V gave up 3 bases and J gave up 2 bases, with 14 bases separating them. The length of the CDR3 is 15 residues. PCR primers comprised 60 Vbeta and 13 Jbeta primers. Authors' analysis steps: Counted up in a later analysis, unique TCR beta chains came to 65 million to 100 million, with around 12 million shared. Here immunoSEQ multiplex PCR was the method, and the copy in TCRdb shows in-frame clones only, minus some. V, J and clone size were drawn from that table, and D and trimming were deduced from the DNA. The sample holds roughly 100,000 clones, 69% seen once. This clone was observed once. Its antigen remains unidentified.

The specimen sequenced was PBMCs. This TCR came from a man aged 30-40 years in good health and CMV-seronegative. V and J are TRBV25-1 and TRBJ2-7; D perhaps matches TRBD1 (6 bases). The CDR3 region has the DNA TGTGCCAGCAGTGAGCCAGGGGACAAGACCTACGAGCAGTACTTC. This gives the protein CASSEPGDKTYEQYF.